The 7 T cell receptor beta chains presented below share a single source sample, sequenced in a study of Graves' ophthalmopathy and Graves' hyperthyroidism. Amplification of TCR beta CDR3 regions used RNA transcripts. RT-PCR in the first round used HTBI primers; a second-round multiplex PCR followed. In TCRdb, the multiplex PCR reads were re-called with MiXCR into one record per CDR3 protein. Counted here are 650,000 to 900,000 distinct CDR3 sequences, around 40% occurring once; the ten biggest clones make up 35% to 55%. The sequenced material came from peripheral blood. Receptor source: an adult man with Graves' ophthalmopathy.

The gene calls are TRBV25-1 and TRBJ2-5, with D tentatively TRBD2 (7 bases). Germline V gene data show CDR1 as MGHDK and CDR2 as SYGVNS. The length of the CDR3 is 15 residues. Trimming cost V 6 bases and J 4 bases, with 18 bases left between them. The DNA of the CDR3 is TGTGCCAGCAGCTTAGATCGGGGGGCCCTAGAGACCCAGTACTTC. Its protein is CASSLDRGALETQYF.

The chain is built from TRBV2 and TRBJ1-2; a weak D match, TRBD1 (5 bases). The CDR3 contains 14 residues. Germline assignment: CDR1 SNHLY and CDR2 FYNNEI. The V end was cut by 4 bases, the J end by 1 base, with 10 bases between. The DNA for the CDR3 is TGTGCCAGCAGTGCTCGGACAATTAACTATGGCTACACCTTC. This sequence encodes CASSARTINYGYTF.

The V call is TRBV6-6, the J call TRBJ2-7, with unresolved D. V was pared by 0 bases and J by 4 bases, with 7 bases between. The CDR3 is 13 amino acids. Per germline, CDR1 MNHNY and CDR2 SVGAGI (reference sequence). CDR3 coding DNA: TGTGCCAGCAGTTACTCGATTAGATACGAGCAGTACTTC. Translated: CASSYSIRYEQYF.

V and J are TRBV25-1 and TRBJ2-2; 8 bases are a match to TRBD1. The V and J ends lost 5 bases and 7 bases, in that order; junction bases with no gene match: 9. The germline gives CDR1 MGHDK, CDR2 SYGVNS. The CDR3 runs to 15 residues. CDR3 residues: CASSLNRGKGGELFF. In DNA form, the CDR3 reads TGTGCCAGCAGTTTAAACAGGGGGAAGGGCGGGGAGCTGTTTTTT.

This clonotype occurred a few times. This chain connects TRBV19 to TRBJ1-5; TRBD1 agrees at 7 bases. Germline CDR1 LNHDA, CDR2 SQIVND (reference sequence). V was clipped by 3 bases and J by 2 bases; unmatched bases: 7. CDR3 length equals 16 residues. As DNA, the CDR3 is TGTGCCAGTAGTATCGCAGACAGGGAGGGCAATCAGCCCCAGCATTTT. It codes for CASSIADREGNQPQHF. Complete variable domain (other parts from reference TRBV19 and TRBJ1-5): DGGITQSPKYLFRKEGQNVTLSCEQNLNHDAMYWYRQDPGQGLRLIYYSQIVNDFQKGDIAEGYSVSREKKESFPLTVTSAQKNPTAFYLCASSIADREGNQPQHFGDGTRLSIL.

The CDR3 coding sequence is TGTGCCAGCAGCGTACGGGGGCAGGGATATGGCTACACCTTC. This codes for CASSVRGQGYGYTF. The chain couples TRBV9 to TRBJ1-2, with D maybe TRBD1 (6 bases). Per germline, CDR1 SGDLS and CDR2 YYNGEE. The CDR3 extends over 14 amino acids. Trimming left V 1 base short and J 5 bases short, with 12 bases between.

This clonotype has just a few counts. The chain combines TRBV7-2 with TRBJ1-5; perhaps TRBD1 as D (5 bases). The CDR3 consists of 15 residues. Between the trimmed V and J ends, which lost 1 base and 3 bases, there was a span of 10 bases. Germline assignment: CDR1 SGHTA and CDR2 FQGNSA. DNA for the CDR3: TGTGCCAGCAGCTTAGTCAGGGCCCCCAATCAGCCCCAGCATTTT. Translated, it gives CASSLVRAPNQPQHF.